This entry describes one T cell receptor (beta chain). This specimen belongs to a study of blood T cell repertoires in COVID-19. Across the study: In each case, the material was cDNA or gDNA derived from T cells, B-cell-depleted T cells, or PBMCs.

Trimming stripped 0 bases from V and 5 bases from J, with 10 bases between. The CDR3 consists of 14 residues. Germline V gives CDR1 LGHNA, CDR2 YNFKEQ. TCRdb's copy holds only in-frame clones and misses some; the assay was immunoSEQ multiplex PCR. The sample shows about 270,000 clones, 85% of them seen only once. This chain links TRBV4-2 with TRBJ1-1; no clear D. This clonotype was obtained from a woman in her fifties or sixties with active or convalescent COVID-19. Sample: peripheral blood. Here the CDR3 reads CASSQDGEGTEAFF. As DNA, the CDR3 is TGTGCCAGCAGCCAAGATGGGGAGGGAACTGAAGCTTTCTTT.